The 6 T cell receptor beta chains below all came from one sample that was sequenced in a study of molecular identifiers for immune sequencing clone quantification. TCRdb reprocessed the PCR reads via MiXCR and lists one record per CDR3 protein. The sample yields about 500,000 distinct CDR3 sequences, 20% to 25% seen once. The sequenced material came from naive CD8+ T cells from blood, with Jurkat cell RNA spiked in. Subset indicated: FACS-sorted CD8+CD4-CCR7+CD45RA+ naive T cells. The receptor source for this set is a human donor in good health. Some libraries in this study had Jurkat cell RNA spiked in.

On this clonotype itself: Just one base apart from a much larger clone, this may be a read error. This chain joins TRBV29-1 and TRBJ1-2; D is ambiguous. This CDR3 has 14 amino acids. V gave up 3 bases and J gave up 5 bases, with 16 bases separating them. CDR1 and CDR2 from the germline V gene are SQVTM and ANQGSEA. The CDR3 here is CSVDKVERAYGYTF. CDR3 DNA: TGCAGCGTTGACAAGGTGGAAAGGGCATATGGCTACACCTTC.

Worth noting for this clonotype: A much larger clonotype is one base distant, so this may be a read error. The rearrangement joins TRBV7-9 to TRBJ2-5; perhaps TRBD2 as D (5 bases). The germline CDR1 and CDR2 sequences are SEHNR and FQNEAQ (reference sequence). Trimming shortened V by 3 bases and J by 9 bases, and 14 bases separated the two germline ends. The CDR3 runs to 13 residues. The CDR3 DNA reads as TGTGCCAGCAGCTTCTTCCAGGAGGAGGCCCAGTACTTC. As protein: CASSFFQEEAQYF.

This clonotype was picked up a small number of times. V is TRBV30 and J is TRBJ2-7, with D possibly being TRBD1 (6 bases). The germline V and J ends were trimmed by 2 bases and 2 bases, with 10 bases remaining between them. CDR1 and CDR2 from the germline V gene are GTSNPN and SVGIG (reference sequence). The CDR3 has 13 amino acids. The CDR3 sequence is CAWSTQGTYEQYF. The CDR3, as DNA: TGTGCCTGGAGTACACAGGGCACCTACGAGCAGTACTTC.

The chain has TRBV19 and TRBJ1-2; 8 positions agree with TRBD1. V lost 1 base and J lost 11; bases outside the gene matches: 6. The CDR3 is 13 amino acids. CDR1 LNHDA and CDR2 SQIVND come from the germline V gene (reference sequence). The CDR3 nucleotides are TGTGCCAGTAGTATAGCCGGGACAGGCTCGTACACCTTC. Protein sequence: CASSIAGTGSYTF.

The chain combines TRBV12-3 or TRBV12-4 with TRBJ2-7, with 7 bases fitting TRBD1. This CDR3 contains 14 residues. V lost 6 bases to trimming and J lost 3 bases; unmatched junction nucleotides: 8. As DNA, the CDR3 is TGTGCCAGCAGCTCCATGGGGACAGACTACGAGCAGTACTTC. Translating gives CASSSMGTDYEQYF.

This chain's CDR3 is CAWTLGGNYGYTF. The CDR3 DNA follows: TGTGCCTGGACCCTGGGCGGGAACTATGGCTACACCTTC. J is TRBJ1-2 and V is TRBV30; no definite D call. V was clipped by 4 bases and J by 2 bases, with 11 bases between them. Germline V CDR1 and CDR2: GTSNPN, SVGIG (reference sequence). This CDR3 contains 13 residues.